This TCR beta chain was identified during a study of metastatic and nonmetastatic thyroid tumors. Study context: Repertoire data that came from the blood and tumor or nodule tissue of malignant and benign thyroid patients were compared. Overall study findings and caveats: When malignant thyroid tumors were compared with benign nodules, TCR beta diversity was reportedly significantly higher in the malignant tumors. This held in both blood and tumor samples.

Authors' data handling: Between-group CDR3 differences, defined by clinicopathological status, yielded a distant-metastasis classifier for papillary thyroid cancer. TCRdb re-clonotyped the PCR reads via MiXCR. TCRdb, rather than the study authors, made the V and J calls. In the table there are 25,000 to 35,000 clones, 16% of which are singletons. This clone was seen many times. What it binds is not known. The final CDR3 position lacks the conserved phenylalanine or tryptophan, pointing to a likely read error. The germline V and J ends were trimmed by 5 bases and 3 bases, with 7 bases remaining between them. CDR3 length: 12 residues. Ahead of thyroid surgery, no patient had received treatment of any kind.

The chain carries TRBV12-3 or TRBV12-4 and TRBJ1-2; no clear D. Sequences were obtained from blood. This clonotype was sampled from a female donor with papillary thyroid cancer or a benign thyroid nodule (not recorded which). Some clones in this sample may be carry-over from other donors' samples. CDR3 sequence reads: CASSRGYYGYTL. As DNA, the CDR3 is TGTGCCAGCAGTCGGGGATACTATGGCTACACCCTC.